This paragraph covers one T cell receptor (beta chain) sequence. This clonotype turned up a few times. Its antigen is unknown. The sample holds no much larger clone one base away, and base qualities are not on file. The data derive from a study of T cells in Graves' hyperthyroidism and ophthalmopathy (dated by TCRdb to the late 2010s). For context, the study as a whole: Peripheral blood was collected at initial diagnosis, before any treatment. To identify TCR V-J signatures that set the groups apart, the researchers used a discovery cohort of 95 to 100 patients, made up of roughly 45 with Graves' ophthalmopathy and around 58 with stable Graves' hyperthyroidism. Whether ophthalmopathy could be predicted prospectively was tested in an independent validation cohort made up of under 20 hyperthyroidism patients plus 17 patients who later progressed to ophthalmopathy. The 100 discovery patients were divided at random into training and test sets in a 7:3 ratio. The study also compared thyroid tissue and blood T-cell repertoires from five or six Graves' hyperthyroidism patients. Following sampling, methimazole starting at 30 mg daily was given to hyperthyroidism patients, and high-dose intravenous methylprednisolone was given to ophthalmopathy patients. According to the paper, TCR Vbeta CDR3 sequencing was carried out on 135 peripheral blood samples, which came from fewer than 50 ophthalmopathy, roughly 75 hyperthyroidism and about 17 progressor patients.

V is trimmed back by 5 bases and J by 4 bases, and the junction contains 12 bases that no gene match accounts for. Taken from cysteine to phenylalanine, the CDR3 has 17 residues. The DNA shown is the 51-base CDR3, in frame from base 1. CDR1 and CDR2, looked up from the germline V gene, are MNHNS and SASEGT. The TCR beta CDR3 regions were amplified from the RNA transcripts. A first-round RT-PCR of the TCR CDR3 used the HTBI primer set with the Qiagen OneStep RT-PCR kit. A second multiplex PCR round built the libraries, followed by size selection and purification. The libraries were sequenced on an Illumina HiSeq2000 using paired-end 100 bp reads. Per the authors' processing: SOAPnuke was used to process the raw data, throwing out any read that contained adapters or uncalled bases, had a mean Phred below 15, or lacked an exact constant-primer or identifier match. High-quality paired reads were merged using COPE v1.2.5, and each unique nucleotide sequence was defined as a clonotype. MiTCR v1.1 was used to align the clonotypes against IMGT TRBV, TRBD and TRBJ reference segments. Only V-J combinations with frequency above 0.0001, covering 99% to 99.2% of repertoires, were analysed. A TCS score was defined as the ratio of F50 (clonal expansion) to E x V (chaos), with BLOSUM62-based TCRdist applied between CDR3 peptides within each V-J. Welch's t-statistics and random forest reduced approximately 520 V-J features to 10 to 15, which were used in a naive Bayes classifier (R e1071). The public sequencing data were trimmed at Q25 with fastp and processed into clonotypes with MiXCR by TCRdb, which kept only in-frame beta chains. Rows with one shared CDR3 protein collapse into an entry with the most common genes and DNA. TCRdb, not the original authors, processed these V and J calls. Within this sample are almost 500,000 distinct CDR3 sequences, with around a fifth of them counted one time only. The top ten constitute under 55% of the sample.

Moderately to severely active disease, a Clinical Activity Score of at least 3, a NOSPECS grade of at least 4, and a duration under 3 months were present in ophthalmopathy patients. The study excluded patients with uncontrolled infections, other autoimmune diseases, pregnancy or lactation. Clinical symptoms, serum thyroxine and TRAb, thyroid ultrasound, and orbital computed tomography formed the basis for the diagnoses. Ficoll-Paque density gradient centrifugation was used to isolate PBMCs from about 10 ml of fresh peripheral blood. Total RNA was extracted using Trizol reagent, and RNA quality was assessed on an Agilent 2100 Bioanalyzer. Overall study results and their limits: Ophthalmopathy was separated from stable hyperthyroidism by a 13 V-J signature model, with around 90% sensitivity and about 81% specificity obtained in cross-validation and 80%/75% obtained in testing. No statistical method was used to fix the sample size in advance, and group allocation was not hidden from the investigators. Most expanded thyroid clonotypes (frequency above 0.001) were also detected in blood, suggesting blood repertoires may reflect thyroid immune responses. In validation, the model predicted progression to ophthalmopathy a median of 6.5 months before onset, with roughly 71% sensitivity and nearly 75% specificity.

The receptor was derived from a woman in her seventies with Graves' ophthalmopathy. The receptor chain draws on TRBV6-1 and TRBJ1-2; the central 11 bases match TRBD1. Sequencing was carried out using blood. The DNA sequence is as follows: TGTGCCAGCAGTTACTCAGGACAGGGGGCCTCGAGCTATGGCTACACCTTC. Translated, this gives CASSYSGQGASSYGYTF.